This TCR beta chain was identified in a study of blood T cell repertoires in COVID-19. Study at large: There were acute and convalescent COVID-19 samples, and they came from the United States, Italy and Spain. PBMCs, B-cell-depleted T cells, or T cells were the source of the cDNA or gDNA that made up the material.

Trimming took off 3 bases at V and 5 bases at J, with 13 bases between the two ends. The CDR3 is 14 residues long. CDR1 MGHDK and CDR2 SYGVNS come from the germline V gene. Authors' analysis steps: Using reference gene primer amplification, nucleated cell counts were estimated. The protocol was immunoSEQ multiplex PCR, while the TCRdb copy is restricted to in-frame clones and leaves out a portion. The V and J calls and the clone size are those of that table, but D and trimming were determined from the DNA. The sample has about 170,000 clones; 83% are singletons. The gene calls are TRBV25-1 and TRBJ1-1; no clear D. The TCR sequence derives from a woman of 80 years or more with acute or convalescent COVID-19. The specimen was peripheral blood. As DNA, the CDR3 is TGTGCCAGCAGTGATTTCGAGGTTAGGACTGAAGCTTTCTTT. This translates into CASSDFEVRTEAFF.